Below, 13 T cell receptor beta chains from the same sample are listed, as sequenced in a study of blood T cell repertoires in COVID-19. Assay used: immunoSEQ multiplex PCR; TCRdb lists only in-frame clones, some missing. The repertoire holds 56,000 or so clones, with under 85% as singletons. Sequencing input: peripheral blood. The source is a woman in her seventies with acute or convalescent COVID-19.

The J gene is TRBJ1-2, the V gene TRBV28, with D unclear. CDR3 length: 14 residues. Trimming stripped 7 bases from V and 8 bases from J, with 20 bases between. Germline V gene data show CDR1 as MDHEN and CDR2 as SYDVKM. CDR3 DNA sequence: TGTGCCAGCACCTCTCCCGGGTCCTCGGGAGGCTACACCTTC. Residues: CASTSPGSSGGYTF.

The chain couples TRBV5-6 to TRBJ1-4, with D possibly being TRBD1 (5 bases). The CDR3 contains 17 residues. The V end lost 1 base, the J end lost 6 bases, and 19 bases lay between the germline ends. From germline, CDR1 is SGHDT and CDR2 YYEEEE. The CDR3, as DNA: TGTGCCAGCAGCTTGAGGGGTATAGGGGTAGAGGATGAAAAACTGTTTTTT. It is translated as CASSLRGIGVEDEKLFF. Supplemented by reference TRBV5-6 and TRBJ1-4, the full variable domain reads DAGVTQSPTHLIKTRGQQVTLRCSPKSGHDTVSWYQQALGQGPQFIFQYYEEEERQRGNFPDRFSGHQFPNYSSELNVNALLLGDSALYLCASSLRGIGVEDEKLFFGSGTQLSVL.

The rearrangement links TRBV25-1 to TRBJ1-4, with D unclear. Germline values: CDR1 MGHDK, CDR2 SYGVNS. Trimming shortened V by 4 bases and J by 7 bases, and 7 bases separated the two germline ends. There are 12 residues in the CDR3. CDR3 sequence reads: CASSASSEKLFF. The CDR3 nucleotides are TGTGCCAGCAGTGCTAGTAGTGAAAAACTGTTTTTT.

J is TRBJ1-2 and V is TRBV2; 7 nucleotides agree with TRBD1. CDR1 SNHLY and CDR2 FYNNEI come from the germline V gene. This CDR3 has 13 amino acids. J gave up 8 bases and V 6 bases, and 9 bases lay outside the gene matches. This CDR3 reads CASSTRGPEGYTF. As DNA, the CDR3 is TGTGCCAGCAGCACGAGGGGGCCTGAGGGCTACACCTTC.

DNA for the CDR3: TGTGCCAGCCACAACAGGGGGCGGGAAGGCTACACCTTC. Translation: CASHNRGREGYTF. V and J are TRBV28 and TRBJ1-2, with TRBD1 identical over 9 bases. This CDR3 has 13 residues. J gave up 8 bases and V 8 bases, and 9 bases lay outside the gene matches. Germline CDR1 and CDR2: MDHEN and SYDVKM.

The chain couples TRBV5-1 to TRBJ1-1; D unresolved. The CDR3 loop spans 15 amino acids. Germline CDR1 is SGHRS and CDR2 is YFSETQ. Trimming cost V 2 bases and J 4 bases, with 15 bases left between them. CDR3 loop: CASSFTGPGITEAFF. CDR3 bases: TGCGCCAGCAGCTTCACCGGACCGGGGATCACTGAAGCTTTCTTT.

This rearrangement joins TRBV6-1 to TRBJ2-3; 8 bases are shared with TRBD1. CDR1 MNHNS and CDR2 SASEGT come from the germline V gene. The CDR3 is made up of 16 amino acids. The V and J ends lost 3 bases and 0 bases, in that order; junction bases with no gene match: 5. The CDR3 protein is CASSDWDRTSTDTQYF. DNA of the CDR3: TGTGCCAGCAGTGATTGGGACAGGACTAGCACAGATACGCAGTATTTT.

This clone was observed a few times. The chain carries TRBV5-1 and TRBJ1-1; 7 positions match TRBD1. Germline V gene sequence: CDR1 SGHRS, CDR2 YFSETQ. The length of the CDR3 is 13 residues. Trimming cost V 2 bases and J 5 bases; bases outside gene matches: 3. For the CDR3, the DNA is TGCGCCAGCAGCTTTCCAGGGGGTACTGAAGCTTTCTTT. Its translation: CASSFPGGTEAFF. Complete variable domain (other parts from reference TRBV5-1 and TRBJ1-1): KAGVTQTPRYLIKTRGQQVTLSCSPISGHRSVSWYQQTPGQGLQFLFEYFSETQRNKGNFPGRFSGRQFSNSRSEMNVSTLELGDSALYLCASSFPGGTEAFFGQGTRLTVV.

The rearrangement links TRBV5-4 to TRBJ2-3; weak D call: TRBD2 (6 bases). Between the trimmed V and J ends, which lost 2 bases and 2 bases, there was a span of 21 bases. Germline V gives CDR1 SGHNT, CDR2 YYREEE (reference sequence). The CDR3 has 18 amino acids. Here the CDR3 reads CASSFRLTGRGSTDTQYF. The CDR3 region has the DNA TGTGCCAGCAGCTTTCGCCTAACCGGACGGGGGTCCACAGATACGCAGTATTTT.

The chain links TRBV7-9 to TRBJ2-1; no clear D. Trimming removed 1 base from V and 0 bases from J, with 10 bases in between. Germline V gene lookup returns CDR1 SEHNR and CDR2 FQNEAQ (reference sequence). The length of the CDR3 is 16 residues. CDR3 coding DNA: TGTGCCAGCAGCTTAGTTGTCCATAGCTCCTACAATGAGCAGTTCTTC. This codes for CASSLVVHSSYNEQFF.

CDR3 sequence: CASNKSPQVNTGELFF. The CDR3 nucleotides are TGCGCCAGCAACAAATCCCCACAGGTTAACACCGGGGAGCTGTTTTTT. The V and J genes are TRBV5-1 and TRBJ2-2; a weak D match, TRBD1 (5 bases). The CDR3 runs to 16 residues. The V end was cut by 6 bases, the J end by 2 bases, with 17 bases between. Per germline, CDR1 SGHRS and CDR2 YFSETQ.

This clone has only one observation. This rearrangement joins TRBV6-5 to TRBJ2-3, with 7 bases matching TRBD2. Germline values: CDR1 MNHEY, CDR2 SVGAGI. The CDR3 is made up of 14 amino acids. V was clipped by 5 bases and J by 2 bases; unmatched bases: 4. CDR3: CASSKRGNTDTQYF. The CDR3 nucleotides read TGTGCCAGCAGTAAGCGGGGCAACACAGATACGCAGTATTTT.

This CDR3 is CSVFRVQETQYF. CDR3 sequence (DNA): TGCAGCGTTTTCAGGGTCCAAGAGACCCAGTACTTC. The rearrangement links TRBV29-1 to TRBJ2-5; perhaps TRBD1 as D (5 bases). The germline CDR1 and CDR2 sequences are SQVTM and ANQGSEA. V lost 5 bases, J lost 1 base, and 8 bases lay in between. The CDR3 is 12 residues long.